Presented here are 24 T cell receptor beta chains from one specimen sequenced in a study of follicular helper T cells after annual influenza vaccination. TCRdb's copy holds only in-frame clones and misses some; the assay was immunoSEQ multiplex PCR. The sample holds fewer than 1,500 clones; over 75% are singletons and the top ten take approximately 7.7%. As to time point: 2015-2016 season, 7 days after influenza vaccination. The material was CXCR5+ CD38+ circulating T follicular helper cells from blood, obtained 7 days after influenza vaccination. Subset specified: circulating Tfh, non-naive CD4+CXCR5+PD-1+ (ICOS+CD38+ or ICOS-CD38-). These receptors all stem from an adult who received the influenza vaccine.

The sample holds one count of this clone. The gene calls are TRBV2 and TRBJ1-3, with D uncertain. The V end was cut by 7 bases, the J end by 0 bases, with 7 bases between. Germline-derived CDR1 and CDR2 are SNHLY and FYNNEI. The CDR3 runs 13 residues. As DNA, the CDR3 is TGTGCCAGCACGAGTAACTCTGGAAACACCATATATTTT. This sequence encodes CASTSNSGNTIYF.

This clone occurred once. The rearrangement joins TRBV7-9 to TRBJ2-1; D remains unclear. CDR1 SEHNR and CDR2 FQNEAQ come from the germline V gene (reference sequence). This CDR3 contains 14 residues. V was cut by 5 bases and J by 8 bases, with 16 bases left in between. The DNA of the CDR3 is TGTGCCAGCAGCGAAATGGGGTCGAAGGATGAGCAGTTCTTC. This gives the protein CASSEMGSKDEQFF.

V usage is TRBV10-2 and J usage is TRBJ2-4; D remains ambiguous. V was shortened by 4 bases and J by 0 bases, with 16 bases between the two germline ends. CDR1 and CDR2 (germline): WSHSY, SAAADI. The CDR3 has 17 residues. CDR3 DNA: TGCGCCAGCAGTGGGGTAGGAGCTGATCTAGCCAAAAACATTCAGTACTTC. Encoded protein: CASSGVGADLAKNIQYF.

V and J are TRBV7-3 and TRBJ2-3, with a tentative D call TRBD1 (5 bases). This CDR3 comprises 14 residues. V was clipped by 5 bases and J by 0 bases, with 9 bases between them. CDR1 and CDR2 from the germline V gene are SGHTA and FQGTGA. CDR3 region: CASSLGQSTDTQYF. The CDR3 DNA follows: TGTGCCAGCAGCCTCGGACAAAGCACAGATACGCAGTATTTT.

The chain combines TRBV7-8 with TRBJ2-3, with D possibly being TRBD1 or TRBD2 (5 bases each). Germline V gives CDR1 SGHVS, CDR2 FQNEAQ. The CDR3 sequence is 17 residues long. The germline V and J ends were trimmed by 4 bases and 2 bases, with 19 bases remaining between them. For the CDR3, the DNA is TGTGCCAGCAGCTGGGCTACCGGGGACGGTGACACAGATACGCAGTATTTT. Protein: CASSWATGDGDTDTQYF. The variable domain in full, with the rest retrieved from reference TRBV7-8 and TRBJ2-3, is GAGVSQSPRYKVAKRGQDVALRCDPISGHVSLFWYQQALGQGPEFLTYFQNEAQLDKSGLPSDRFFAERPEGSVSTLKIQRTQQEDSAVYLCASSWATGDGDTDTQYFGPGTRLTVL.

The V gene is TRBV5-4, the J gene TRBJ2-1; tentatively, D is TRBD2 (5 bases). V was pared by 4 bases and J by 4 bases, with 12 bases between. The CDR3 has 14 residues. CDR1 and CDR2 (germline): SGHNT, YYREEE (reference sequence). The CDR3 is CASSGSATYNEQFF. In nucleotides, the CDR3 is TGTGCCAGCAGCGGTAGCGCCACGTACAATGAGCAGTTCTTC. The complete variable domain, with remaining parts taken from reference TRBV5-4 and TRBJ2-1, reads ETGVTQSPTHLIKTRGQQVTLRCSSQSGHNTVSWYQQALGQGPQFIFQYYREEENGRGNFPPRFSGLQFPNYSSELNVNALELDDSALYLCASSGSATYNEQFFGPGTRLTVL.

This chain joins TRBV30 and TRBJ1-1; tentative D call: TRBD1 (5 bases). Germline CDR1 and CDR2: GTSNPN and SVGIG (reference sequence). There are 13 residues in the CDR3. Trimming removed 2 bases from V and 4 bases from J, with 11 bases in between. The CDR3 nucleotides read TGTGCCTGGAGTAGAACCGGGACCACTGAAGCTTTCTTT. This gives the protein CAWSRTGTTEAFF.

The chain couples TRBV6-6 to TRBJ2-1; D gene ambiguous. The germline gives CDR1 MNHNY, CDR2 SVGAGI (reference sequence). The CDR3 is made up of 11 amino acids. Trimming left V 5 bases short and J 7 bases short, with 6 bases between. CDR3 in DNA: TGTGCCAGCAGTGTCGAGAATGAGCAGTTCTTC. Its translation: CASSVENEQFF.

The chain employs TRBV2 and TRBJ2-3; 8 bases are shared with TRBD2. Losses at the gene ends were 7 bases for V and 3 bases for J; bases not matched to a gene: 6. CDR1 and CDR2 from the germline V gene are SNHLY and FYNNEI. This CDR3 region has 14 residues. The CDR3 protein is CASTVRLATDTQYF. Written as DNA, the CDR3 is TGTGCCAGCACCGTAAGACTAGCGACAGATACGCAGTATTTT.

This sequence joins TRBV7-2 and TRBJ2-7, with 8 bases aligning to TRBD2. Unmatched junction bases numbered 9, after V lost 1 base and J lost 4 bases. The CDR3 totals 16 residues. From germline, CDR1 is SGHTA and CDR2 FQGNSA. DNA for the CDR3: TGTGCCAGCAGCTTAGATTTTCGAGCGGGGGCTTACGAGCAGTACTTC. It encodes CASSLDFRAGAYEQYF.

This clone was observed a few times. The chain uses TRBV7-2 and TRBJ1-1; D call uncertain. This CDR3 has 14 residues. Germline-derived CDR1 and CDR2 are SGHTA and FQGNSA. V lost 1 base and J lost 2, with 8 bases in between. The CDR3: CASSLGLGNTEAFF. CDR3 coding DNA: TGTGCCAGCAGCTTAGGCTTAGGTAACACTGAAGCTTTCTTT.

The chain employs TRBV29-1 and TRBJ2-1; D is perhaps TRBD1 (5 bases). Trimming took off 3 bases at V and 7 bases at J, with 13 bases between the two ends. This CDR3 comprises 13 residues. Germline CDR1 SQVTM, CDR2 ANQGSEA. The CDR3 spells CSVDIGALNEQFF. The CDR3 bases are TGCAGCGTTGATATAGGGGCGCTTAATGAGCAGTTCTTC.

CDR3 amino acids: CASSLGGQGNEKLFF. In DNA, the CDR3 is TGTGCCAGCAGCTTGGGGGGACAGGGGAATGAAAAACTGTTTTTT. The rearrangement joins TRBV5-4 to TRBJ1-4; 10 nucleotides match TRBD1. From germline, CDR1 is SGHNT and CDR2 YYREEE (reference sequence). This CDR3 is 15 amino acids long. V lost 0 bases to trimming and J lost 5 bases; unmatched junction nucleotides: 1. Based on the CDR3 plus reference TRBV5-4 and TRBJ1-4, the full variable domain is ETGVTQSPTHLIKTRGQQVTLRCSSQSGHNTVSWYQQALGQGPQFIFQYYREEENGRGNFPPRFSGLQFPNYSSELNVNALELDDSALYLCASSLGGQGNEKLFFGSGTQLSVL.

The chain is built from TRBV28 and TRBJ2-5, with TRBD1 identical over 8 bases. CDR3 length: 15 amino acids. Germline CDR1 MDHEN, CDR2 SYDVKM. The V gene end was trimmed by 4 bases and the J gene end by 4 bases; junction bases not matched to a gene: 8. The DNA of the CDR3 is TGTGCCAGCAGTTCAAGACAGGGGTTGAGAGAGACCCAGTACTTC. Translating it yields CASSSRQGLRETQYF.

The V call is TRBV20-1, the J call TRBJ2-1; D gene uncertain. Germline CDR1 reads DFQATT; CDR2 reads SNEGSKA (reference sequence). CDR3 length: 11 amino acids. Deletions cut 0 bases from V and 6 bases from J, with 3 bases between. The CDR3 loop is CSAREGNEQFF. CDR3 sequence (DNA): TGCAGTGCTAGAGAAGGCAATGAGCAGTTCTTC.

The V call is TRBV19, the J call TRBJ1-2, with D unclear. The CDR3 is made up of 22 amino acids. Germline CDR1 LNHDA, CDR2 SQIVND (reference sequence). V lost 4 bases to trimming and J lost 4 bases, with 37 bases between them. CDR3 sequence reads: CASSTKQMMSSPAIPRIYGYTF. The CDR3 nucleotides are TGTGCCAGTAGTACGAAACAGATGATGAGCTCCCCCGCCATACCCCGGATCTATGGCTACACCTTC.

This chain uses TRBV5-1 with TRBJ2-3; D tentatively fits TRBD1 or TRBD2 (5 bases each). From germline, CDR1 is SGHRS and CDR2 YFSETQ. Trimming took off 4 bases at V and 13 bases at J, with 16 bases between the two ends. CDR3 length: 12 amino acids. The CDR3 region has the DNA TGCGCCAGCAGCCGCCGCCGGGACCCGGAGTATTTT. Residues: CASSRRRDPEYF.

The chain employs TRBV20-1 and TRBJ1-2, with D perhaps TRBD1 (5 bases). Trimming removed 6 bases from V and 5 bases from J, with 7 bases in between. From germline, CDR1 is DFQATT and CDR2 SNEGSKA (reference sequence). The CDR3 totals 10 residues. This CDR3 reads CSAGQYGYTF. The DNA for the CDR3 is TGCAGTGCAGGACAATATGGCTACACCTTC.

This chain joins TRBV7-8 and TRBJ2-1; 12 nucleotides agree with TRBD2. The CDR3 spans 18 residues. Germline CDR1 SGHVS, CDR2 FQNEAQ. V lost 3 bases and J lost 5; bases outside the gene matches: 11. In DNA form, the CDR3 reads TGTGCCAGCAGCTTGCACGTGCCCGGACTAGCGGGGCACAATGAGCAGTTCTTC. It encodes CASSLHVPGLAGHNEQFF.

The chain has TRBV2 and TRBJ1-5, with D possibly being TRBD1 (6 bases). Trimming shortened V by 7 bases and J by 6 bases, and 19 bases separated the two germline ends. The CDR3 is 15 amino acids. Germline CDR1 reads SNHLY; CDR2 reads FYNNEI. The CDR3 spells CASTSNGIGGQPQHF. CDR3 nucleotide sequence: TGTGCCAGCACCTCCAATGGTATAGGGGGTCAGCCCCAGCATTTT.

The J gene is TRBJ2-6, the V gene TRBV5-5, with 9 nucleotides matching TRBD1. J was trimmed by 4 bases and V by 2 bases; bases with no gene match: 4. The CDR3 totals 16 residues. Germline values: CDR1 SGHKS, CDR2 YYEKEE (reference sequence). Here the CDR3 reads CASSLRTGDGANVLTF. In DNA, the CDR3 is TGTGCCAGCAGCTTACGGACAGGGGACGGGGCCAACGTCCTGACTTTC.

The V gene is TRBV7-9, the J gene TRBJ1-6, with TRBD1 as a possible D gene (6 bases). The CDR3 is made up of 15 amino acids. Trimming stripped 4 bases from V and 13 bases from J, with 20 bases between. In germline, CDR1 is SEHNR, CDR2 FQNEAQ (reference sequence). CDR3 residues: CASSSGLGQGSPLHF. The CDR3 nucleotides are TGTGCCAGCAGCTCTGGACTGGGGCAGGGGTCTCCCCTCCACTTT.

This chain uses TRBV11-3 with TRBJ2-7; 7 bases map to TRBD1. This CDR3 has 14 residues. V lost 4 bases and J lost 4; bases outside the gene matches: 7. Germline CDR1 reads SGHNT; CDR2 reads YENEEA. In DNA, the CDR3 is TGTGCCAGCAGCTCGGATAGGGGGCGGTACGAGCAGTACTTC. Protein sequence: CASSSDRGRYEQYF.

V is TRBV5-6 and J is TRBJ2-3; D call uncertain. The CDR3 is made up of 13 amino acids. Trimming removed 1 base from V and 6 bases from J, with 9 bases in between. Per the germline V gene, CDR1 is SGHDT and CDR2 is YYEEEE. CDR3 sequence reads: CASSLNDGDTQYF. The CDR3 nucleotides are TGTGCCAGCAGCTTGAACGACGGGGATACGCAGTATTTT.